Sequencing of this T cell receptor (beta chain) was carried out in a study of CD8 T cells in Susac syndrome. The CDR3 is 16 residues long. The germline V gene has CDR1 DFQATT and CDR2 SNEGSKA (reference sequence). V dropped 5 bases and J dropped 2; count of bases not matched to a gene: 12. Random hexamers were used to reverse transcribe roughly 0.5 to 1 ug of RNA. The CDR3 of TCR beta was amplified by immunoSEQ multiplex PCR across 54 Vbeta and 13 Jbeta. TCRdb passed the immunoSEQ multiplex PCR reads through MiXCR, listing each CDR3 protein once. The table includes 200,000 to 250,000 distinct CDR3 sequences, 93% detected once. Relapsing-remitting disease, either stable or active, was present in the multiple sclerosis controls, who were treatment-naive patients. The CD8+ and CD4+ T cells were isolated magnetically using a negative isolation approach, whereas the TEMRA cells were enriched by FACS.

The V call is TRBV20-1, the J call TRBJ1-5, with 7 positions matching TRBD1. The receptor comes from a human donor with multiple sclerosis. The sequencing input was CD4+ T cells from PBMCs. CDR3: CSAVRQGRGGNQPQHF. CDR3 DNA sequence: TGCAGTGCTGTACGACAGGGAAGAGGGGGCAATCAGCCCCAGCATTTT.